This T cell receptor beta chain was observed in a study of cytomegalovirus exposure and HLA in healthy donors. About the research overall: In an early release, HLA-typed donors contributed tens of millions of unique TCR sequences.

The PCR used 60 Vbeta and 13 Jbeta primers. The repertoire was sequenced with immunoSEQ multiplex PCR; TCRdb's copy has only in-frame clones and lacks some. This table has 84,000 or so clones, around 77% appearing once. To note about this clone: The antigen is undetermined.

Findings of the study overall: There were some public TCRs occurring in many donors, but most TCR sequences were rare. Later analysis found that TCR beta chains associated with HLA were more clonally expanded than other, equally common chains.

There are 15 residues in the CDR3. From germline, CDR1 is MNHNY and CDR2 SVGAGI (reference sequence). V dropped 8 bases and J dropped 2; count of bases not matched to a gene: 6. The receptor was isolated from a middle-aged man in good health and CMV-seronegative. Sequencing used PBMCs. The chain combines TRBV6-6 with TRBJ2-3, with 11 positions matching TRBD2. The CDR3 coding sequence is TGTGCCAGCGGCCCACTAGCGGGGGTCACAGATACGCAGTATTTT. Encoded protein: CASGPLAGVTDTQYF.